The sequence of this TCR beta chain was determined in a study of blood T cell repertoires in COVID-19. Whole-study context: From the United States, Italy and Spain came samples of acute and convalescent COVID-19. T cells, B-cell-depleted T cells, or PBMCs provided the cDNA or gDNA that served as material.

As processed by the authors: Amplification from reference gene primers served as the basis for estimated nucleated cell counts. Here immunoSEQ multiplex PCR was the method, and the copy in TCRdb shows in-frame clones only, minus some. That table is the source of V, J and clone size, and D and trimming were worked out from the DNA. Among 47,000 or so clones listed, approximately 80% were seen once. From germline, CDR1 is KGHDR and CDR2 SFDVKD. With 3 bases clipped from V and 8 bases from J, the junction kept 12 bases outside the gene matches. The CDR3 runs to 16 residues. Material for sequencing was peripheral blood. This clonotype was sampled from a woman aged 55-69 years with acute or convalescent COVID-19. The genes are TRBV24-1 and TRBJ2-1; 7 bases match TRBD1. The CDR3 spells CATSDVTGTAMDEQFF. CDR3 bases: TGTGCCACCAGTGATGTTACCGGGACAGCCATGGATGAGCAGTTCTTC.